This T cell receptor (beta chain) was observed in a study of T cell repertoires and HLA-DP antigens. This clone was recorded once. Antigen unknown. Purity of the untouched CD4+ T cells was 95% to 98%. The assay was immunoSEQ multiplex PCR, and TCRdb's table has in-frame clones only and misses some. The sample lists about 89,000 clones, around nine tenths occurring once. This CDR3 comprises 13 residues. The germline V gene encodes CDR1 SGHVS and CDR2 FQNEAQ. Between the trimmed V and J ends, which lost 5 bases and 5 bases, there was a span of 12 bases. Sequenced sample: CD4+ T cells from PBMCs. This sequence was found in a man aged 50 or older in good health and CMV-seronegative. V gene TRBV7-8 combines with J gene TRBJ1-2; a weak D match, TRBD1 (6 bases). CDR3 in amino acids: CASSIDGQYGYTF. In nucleotides, the CDR3 is TGTGCCAGCAGCATAGATGGACAGTATGGCTACACCTTC.